The clone carrying this TCR beta chain has a handful of counts. Its antigen is still unknown. This record comes from a study of cytomegalovirus exposure and HLA in healthy donors. Germline CDR1 SGHDT, CDR2 YYEEEE. The CDR3 spans 13 residues. Trimming cost V 7 bases and J 0 bases, with 11 bases left between them. Healthy donors of bone marrow made up the group. Study observations and caveats: In a later analysis, several top co-occurrence clusters appeared linked to parvovirus B19, influenza, CMV and Epstein-Barr virus. Based on reports, TCR beta sequences accurately predicted HLA-A and HLA-B alleles for most subjects.

It was with 60 Vbeta and 13 Jbeta primers that the PCR ran. Clones were read by immunoSEQ multiplex PCR, and TCRdb kept only the in-frame ones, dropping some. The top ten clones hold 1% to 1.5% of a sample with fewer than 200,000 clones, roughly 10% of them seen once. The chain carries TRBV5-6 and TRBJ2-7, with D possibly being TRBD2 (6 bases). This receptor was identified in a woman aged 25 to 45 in good health and CMV-seropositive. The sample taken for sequencing was PBMCs. In DNA, the CDR3 is TGTGCCAGCTGCGGGGTAGGCTCCTACGAGCAGTACTTC. Its translation: CASCGVGSYEQYF.